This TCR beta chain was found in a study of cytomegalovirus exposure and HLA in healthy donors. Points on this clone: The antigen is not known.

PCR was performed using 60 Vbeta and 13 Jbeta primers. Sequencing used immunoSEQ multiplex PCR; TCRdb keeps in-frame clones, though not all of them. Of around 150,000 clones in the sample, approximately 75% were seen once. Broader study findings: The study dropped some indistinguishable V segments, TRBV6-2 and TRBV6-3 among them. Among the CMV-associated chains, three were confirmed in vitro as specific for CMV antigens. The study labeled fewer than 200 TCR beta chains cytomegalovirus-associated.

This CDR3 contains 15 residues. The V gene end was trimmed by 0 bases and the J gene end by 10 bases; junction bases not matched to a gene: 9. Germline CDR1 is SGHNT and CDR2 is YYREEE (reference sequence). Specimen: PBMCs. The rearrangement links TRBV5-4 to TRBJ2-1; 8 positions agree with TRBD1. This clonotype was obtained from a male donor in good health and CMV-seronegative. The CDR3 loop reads CASSLAPGQGGEQFF. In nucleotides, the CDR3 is TGTGCCAGCAGCTTGGCGCCAGGACAGGGAGGCGAGCAGTTCTTC.